This T cell receptor beta chain is from a study of T cells in Graves' hyperthyroidism and ophthalmopathy. On the study more broadly: Peripheral blood was acquired at first diagnosis, ahead of any therapy whatsoever. The study, taken as a whole, reports: Appearing also in blood were most of the thyroid clonotypes expanded above 0.001. A model built on 13 V-J features separated ophthalmopathy from stable hyperthyroidism.

In the case of this clonotype: Its antigen is not known.

Fresh peripheral blood, less than 11 ml of it, supplied the PBMCs. TCR beta CDR3 region amplification was performed from RNA transcripts. Carried out on the TCR CDR3, a first-round RT-PCR used the HTBI primer set. TCRdb re-derived calls from the multiplex PCR reads in MiXCR, one entry per CDR3 protein. Of hundreds of thousands of distinct CDR3 sequences listed, roughly 14% are singletons. This CDR3 has 16 amino acids. Germline CDR1 MNHEY, CDR2 SVGEGT. V shed 6 bases and J 6 bases; nucleotides not matched to a gene: 11. This chain uses TRBV6-2 or TRBV6-3 with TRBJ2-1; 10 nucleotides agree with TRBD2. The sequenced sample consisted of blood. The source is a woman in her twenties or thirties with Graves' hyperthyroidism that later progressed to Graves' ophthalmopathy. The CDR3 region is CASREILAGEVNEQFF. CDR3 nucleotides: TGTGCCAGCAGGGAGATCCTAGCGGGAGAGGTCAATGAGCAGTTCTTC.